This is a list of T cell receptor beta chains from one sample in a study of cytomegalovirus exposure and HLA in healthy donors. TCRdb's copy holds only in-frame clones and misses some; the assay was immunoSEQ multiplex PCR. The repertoire consists of 85,000 to 95,000 clones, with 74% occurring once and the leading ten covering approximately 20%. Sequencing was done on a sample of PBMCs. The receptors derive from a man aged 25-40 years in good health and CMV-seropositive. Each CDR3 is given with its conserved first and last residue.

V	length	J	CDR3
TRBV5-1	17	TRBJ2-7	CASSLATSGRPIGEQYF
TRBV7-9	12	TRBJ1-6	CASTTLNSPLHF
TRBV5-6	14	TRBJ2-2	CASSGQGISGELFF
TRBV6-5	15	TRBJ1-4	CASSPGTGGNEKLFF
TRBV7-9	15	TRBJ2-3	CASSRTTTSTDTQYF
TRBV19	16	TRBJ2-2	CASSMASGENTGELFF
TRBV7-9	12	TRBJ1-1	CASSVDGVEAFF
TRBV28	11	TRBJ1-1	CASSLGLGAFF
TRBV6-6	15	TRBJ2-7	CASRSRAGVRYEQYF
TRBV2	15	TRBJ1-2	CASSVSGQGERGYTF